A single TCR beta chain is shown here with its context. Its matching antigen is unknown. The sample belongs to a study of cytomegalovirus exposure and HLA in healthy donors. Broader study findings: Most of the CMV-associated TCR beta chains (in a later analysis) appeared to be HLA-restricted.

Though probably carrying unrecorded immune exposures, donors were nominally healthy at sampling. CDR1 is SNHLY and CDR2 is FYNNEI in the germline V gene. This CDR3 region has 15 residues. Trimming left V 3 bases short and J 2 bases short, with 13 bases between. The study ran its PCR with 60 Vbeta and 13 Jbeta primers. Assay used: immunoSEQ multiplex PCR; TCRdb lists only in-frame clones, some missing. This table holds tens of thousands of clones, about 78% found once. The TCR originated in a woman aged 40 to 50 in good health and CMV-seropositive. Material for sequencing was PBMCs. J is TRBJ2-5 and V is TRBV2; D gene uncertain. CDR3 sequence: CASSEKFDTQETQYF. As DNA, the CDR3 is TGTGCCAGCAGTGAGAAGTTTGACACGCAAGAGACCCAGTACTTC.